Following are 22 T cell receptor beta chains from one sample sequenced in a study of cytomegalovirus exposure and HLA in healthy donors. The PCR ran on 60 Vbeta and 13 Jbeta primers. Libraries were prepared by immunoSEQ multiplex PCR; TCRdb keeps only in-frame clonotypes and omits some of them. The data show about 120,000 clones, 80% to 85% seen once. Sequenced: PBMCs. These receptors came from a woman in her 40s in good health and CMV-seronegative.

This clone has a handful of counts. The J gene is TRBJ1-1, the V gene TRBV9; 7 nucleotides match TRBD1. The CDR3 covers 15 residues. Germline CDR1 SGDLS, CDR2 YYNGEE. The V gene end was trimmed by 6 bases and the J gene end by 4 bases; junction bases not matched to a gene: 12. The DNA for the CDR3 is TGTGCCAGCACGGGGCGTCCAGGGGGAGTCACTGAAGCTTTCTTT. Protein product: CASTGRPGGVTEAFF.

The chain joins TRBV7-9 to TRBJ2-1; perhaps TRBD2 as D (6 bases). The V end lost 5 bases, the J end lost 8 bases, and 19 bases lay between the germline ends. CDR1 is SEHNR, CDR2 FQNEAQ, per germline (reference sequence). The CDR3 extends over 15 amino acids. CDR3 loop: CASSRLGGMSDEQFF. The CDR3 nucleotides are TGTGCCAGCAGCCGGCTCGGGGGTATGAGCGATGAGCAGTTCTTC. Full variable domain (rest looked up from reference TRBV7-9 and TRBJ2-1): DTGVSQNPRHKITKRGQNVTFRCDPISEHNRLYWYRQTLGQGPEFLTYFQNEAQLEKSRLLSDRFSAERPKGSFSTLEIQRTEQGDSAMYLCASSRLGGMSDEQFFGPGTRLTVL.

This clone has a handful of counts. DNA for the CDR3: TGTGCCAGCAGCGTACAACCACGTGGTAGCGGCTATGGCTACACCTTC. Encoded protein: CASSVQPRGSGYGYTF. The genes are TRBV9 and TRBJ1-2; no clear D. V shed 1 base and J shed 4 bases, with 17 bases lying between them. Germline lookup yields CDR1 SGDLS and CDR2 YYNGEE. The CDR3 covers 16 residues. Drawing the rest from reference TRBV9 and TRBJ1-2, the complete variable domain is DSGVTQTPKHLITATGQRVTLRCSPRSGDLSVYWYQQSLDQGLQFLIQYYNGEERAKGNILERFSAQQFPDLHSELNLSSLELGDSALYFCASSVQPRGSGYGYTFGSGTRLTVV.

The J gene is TRBJ2-3, the V gene TRBV5-1, with 12 bases aligning to TRBD2. Trimming removed 3 bases from V and 2 bases from J; junction bases left unmatched: 4. This CDR3 is 16 amino acids long. The germline V gene has CDR1 SGHRS and CDR2 YFSETQ. CDR3 in DNA: TGCGCCAGCAGCTGGGGACTAGCGGGTATCACAGATACGCAGTATTTT. Translating gives CASSWGLAGITDTQYF.

This sequence joins TRBV14 and TRBJ2-2, with 8 bases matching TRBD2. From germline, CDR1 is SGHDN and CDR2 FVKESK. V was pared by 4 bases and J by 7 bases, with 11 bases of the junction left unmatched. This CDR3 spans 16 amino acids. The CDR3 is CASSRSTGTRIGELFF. CDR3 nucleotides: TGTGCCAGCAGCCGTTCAACCGGGACTAGGATCGGGGAGCTGTTTTTT.

This chain uses TRBV13 with TRBJ1-1, with TRBD1 identical over 12 bases. Germline V gene data show CDR1 as PRHDT and CDR2 as FYEKMQ (reference sequence). After removal of 5 bases from V and 2 bases from J, the junction contained 9 bases not matched to a gene. The CDR3 spans 17 residues. The CDR3 region is CASSRGDRGRGNTEAFF. CDR3 in DNA: TGTGCCAGCAGCCGGGGGGACAGGGGGCGGGGAAACACTGAAGCTTTCTTT.

The chain carries TRBV13 and TRBJ1-1; 8 nucleotides match TRBD1. Germline lookup yields CDR1 PRHDT and CDR2 FYEKMQ (reference sequence). The length of the CDR3 is 15 residues. J lost 1 base, V lost 3 bases, and 4 bases had no gene match. Here the CDR3 reads CASSFRGRTNTEAFF. The CDR3 DNA follows: TGTGCCAGCAGCTTCAGGGGGCGGACGAACACTGAAGCTTTCTTT.

The genes are TRBV6-5 and TRBJ2-3; D gene uncertain. V was cut by 9 bases and J by 0 bases, with 13 bases left in between. The germline V gene has CDR1 MNHEY and CDR2 SVGAGI. This CDR3 contains 14 residues. The CDR3 here is CASSRRASTDTQYF. CDR3 nucleotide sequence: TGTGCCAGTTCAAGAAGAGCTAGCACAGATACGCAGTATTTT.

V usage is TRBV5-1 and J usage is TRBJ1-2; TRBD1 might be the D (5 bases). Trimming cost V 0 bases and J 8 bases, with 20 bases left between them. The CDR3 contains 16 residues. CDR1 is SGHRS, CDR2 YFSETQ, per germline. The CDR3 reads CASSLDTGFVGRGYTF. In DNA form, the CDR3 reads TGCGCCAGCAGCTTGGATACAGGTTTTGTGGGGAGGGGCTACACCTTC. The full variable domain, rest sourced from reference TRBV5-1 and TRBJ1-2, is KAGVTQTPRYLIKTRGQQVTLSCSPISGHRSVSWYQQTPGQGLQFLFEYFSETQRNKGNFPGRFSGRQFSNSRSEMNVSTLELGDSALYLCASSLDTGFVGRGYTFGSGTRLTVV.

The chain recombines TRBV19 with TRBJ2-3; weak D call: TRBD2 (6 bases). Germline CDR1 LNHDA, CDR2 SQIVND (reference sequence). V was clipped by 1 base and J by 6 bases, with 11 bases between them. CDR3 size: 14 residues. DNA for the CDR3: TGTGCCAGTAGTATAGCGGGAGTAGGGGATACGCAGTATTTT. This codes for CASSIAGVGDTQYF.

The chain links TRBV18 to TRBJ2-1; no reliable D call. Germline V gene lookup returns CDR1 KGHSH and CDR2 LQKENI. The CDR3 has 15 amino acids. With 1 base removed from V and 6 bases from J, the gap between germline ends came to 13 bases. The CDR3: CASSPRSPPSNEQFF. In DNA form, the CDR3 reads TGTGCCAGCTCACCACGGAGTCCCCCTAGCAATGAGCAGTTCTTC.

This clone showed up just once. The chain joins TRBV2 to TRBJ2-5; D ambiguous. The J call is doubtful: the DNA matches TRBJ2-7 better. CDR1 and CDR2 from the germline V gene are SNHLY and FYNNEI. The CDR3 consists of 11 residues. CDR3 sequence: CASSRNYEQYF. CDR3 sequence (DNA): TGTGCCAGCAGTCGGAACTACGAGCAGTACTTC.

This clone was counted between two and nine times. The rearrangement links TRBV2 to TRBJ1-1; possibly TRBD1 for D (6 bases). Trimming pared 6 bases from V and 8 bases from J, leaving 19 bases between. The CDR3 is made up of 14 amino acids. CDR1 and CDR2 from the germline V gene are SNHLY and FYNNEI. CDR3 DNA sequence: TGTGCCAGCAGACAGCAGGACAGATCCACCGAAGCTTTCTTT. As protein: CASRQQDRSTEAFF.

This clone was seen a single time. This chain links TRBV21-1 with TRBJ2-7; the DNA was not used to check the table's D call, TRBD2. TRBV21-1 is a pseudogene locus. The CDR3 is 18 amino acids. The CDR3 nucleotides read TGTGCCAGCAGCAAAGAGACTTTCTTAGCGGGACAGACCTACGAGCAGTACTTC. Encoded protein: CASSKETFLAGQTYEQYF.

The chain has TRBV28 and TRBJ2-1, with 9 bases matching TRBD2. The V gene end was trimmed by 3 bases and the J gene end by 9 bases; junction bases not matched to a gene: 9. Germline values: CDR1 MDHEN, CDR2 SYDVKM. The CDR3 sequence is 15 residues long. The CDR3, as DNA: TGTGCCAGCAGTTTTTTGCGGGAGGGCCCTCCTGAGCAGTTCTTC. It codes for CASSFLREGPPEQFF.

The rearrangement uses TRBV6-1 and TRBJ1-5, with unresolved D. V was pared by 3 bases and J by 0 bases, with 9 bases between. This CDR3 comprises 15 residues. CDR1 is MNHNS, CDR2 SASEGT, per germline. This CDR3 is CASSDGVNSNQPQHF. In DNA, the CDR3 is TGTGCCAGCAGTGACGGGGTGAATAGCAATCAGCCCCAGCATTTT.

The chain is built from TRBV18 and TRBJ2-5, with 9 bases identical to TRBD2. The CDR3 is made up of 14 amino acids. Per the germline V gene, CDR1 is KGHSH and CDR2 is LQKENI. The V segment lost 3 bases and the J segment 7 bases; nucleotides outside the gene matches: 6. The CDR3 spells CASSPSGGPRTQYF. The CDR3 nucleotides read TGTGCCAGCTCACCGAGCGGGGGGCCACGGACCCAGTACTTC. The full variable domain, with the rest looked up from reference TRBV18 and TRBJ2-5, is NAGVMQNPRHLVRRRGQEARLRCSPMKGHSHVYWYRQLPEEGLKFMVYLQKENIIDESGMPKERFSAEFPKEGPSILRIQQVVRGDSAAYFCASSPSGGPRTQYFGPGTRLLVL.

The V and J genes are TRBV7-6 and TRBJ2-3; 7 bases are shared with TRBD2. The length of the CDR3 is 15 residues. Germline V gives CDR1 SGHVS, CDR2 FNYEAQ. With 8 bases clipped from V and 0 bases from J, the junction kept 8 bases outside the gene matches. The CDR3 bases are TGTGCCAGCGGTCGCGGGGGTTCTAGCACAGATACGCAGTATTTT. Translation: CASGRGGSSTDTQYF.

This rearrangement joins TRBV7-6 to TRBJ2-1; D is perhaps TRBD2 (6 bases). Germline-derived CDR1 and CDR2 are SGHVS and FNYEAQ. V dropped 4 bases and J dropped 3 bases, with 10 bases sitting between them. The CDR3 consists of 14 residues. In nucleotides, the CDR3 is TGTGCCAGCAGCTCGGGGGACGTCTACAATGAGCAGTTCTTC. Translation: CASSSGDVYNEQFF.

V usage is TRBV4-1 and J usage is TRBJ1-6; the D gene is possibly TRBD1 (5 bases). CDR1 is MGHRA, CDR2 YSYEKL, per germline. The CDR3 sequence is 18 residues long. V dropped 0 bases and J dropped 10 bases, with 22 bases sitting between them. The CDR3 spells CASSQDPAGRENGSPLHF. In DNA form, the CDR3 reads TGCGCCAGCAGCCAAGATCCAGCAGGGAGGGAGAACGGCTCACCCCTCCACTTT.

V and J are TRBV19 and TRBJ2-7; 10 nucleotides agree with TRBD1. The CDR3 has 14 residues. Trimming at V came to 6 bases and at J to 5 bases, leaving 7 bases not matched to a gene. Germline loops: CDR1 LNHDA, CDR2 SQIVND (reference sequence). CDR3: CASSLGTGDHEQYF. Written as DNA, the CDR3 is TGTGCCAGTAGCTTGGGGACAGGGGACCACGAGCAGTACTTC.

The chain employs TRBV5-8 and TRBJ1-1; 8 bases agree with TRBD1. The CDR3 consists of 14 residues. Trimming took 4 bases from V and 3 from J; bases not matched to a gene: 5. CDR1 is SGHTS and CDR2 is YDEGEE in the germline V gene. The CDR3 nucleotides read TGTGCCAGCAGCGAACAGGGGGTAGACACTGAAGCTTTCTTT. Translating it yields CASSEQGVDTEAFF.